The 18 T cell receptor beta chains below were found in one sample sequenced in a study of T cell responses to AZD1222 COVID-19 vaccine listed by TCRdb under 2021. The time point label corresponds to: baseline before first vaccination. Library generation was performed with the immunoSEQ multiplex PCR assay. TCRdb carries this immuneACCESS record with in-frame sequences only. Its versions omit some clonotypes, under half of them owing to an unresolved V gene in the studies checked, with the rest unexplained. The sample table holds 60,000 to 75,000 clones, of which about 85% were seen once. The ten largest account for roughly a fifth of the sample. The sample was peripheral blood, taken on day 0 of AZD1222 vaccination. The receptor source for this set is an adult in good health.

V is TRBV6-5 and J is TRBJ1-2; D not resolved. The CDR3 length is 13 residues. Trimming left V 6 bases short and J 8 bases short, with 16 bases between. The germline CDR1 and CDR2 sequences are MNHEY and SVGAGI. This chain's CDR3 is CASRLDKRLGYTF. DNA for the CDR3: TGTGCCAGCAGACTAGACAAGCGCCTCGGCTACACCTTC.

In DNA form, the CDR3 reads TGTGCCAGCAGCGTTTACAGAGACCTCGCAACTAATGAAAAACTGTTTTTT. As protein: CASSVYRDLATNEKLFF. The rearrangement uses TRBV9 and TRBJ1-4, with D hard to call. Deletions cut 2 bases from V and 0 bases from J, with 14 bases between. Germline loops: CDR1 SGDLS, CDR2 YYNGEE. This CDR3 spans 17 amino acids.

The gene calls are TRBV27 and TRBJ2-6; D ambiguous. Germline V gene lookup returns CDR1 MNHEY and CDR2 SMNVEV (reference sequence). The germline V and J ends were trimmed by 6 bases and 1 base, with 4 bases remaining between them. This CDR3 has 13 amino acids. This chain's CDR3 is CASRASGANVLTF. The CDR3, as DNA: TGTGCCAGCAGGGCATCTGGGGCCAACGTCCTGACTTTC.

This rearrangement joins TRBV5-1 to TRBJ1-4; 8 positions agree with TRBD1. Germline assignment: CDR1 SGHRS and CDR2 YFSETQ. The CDR3 runs 14 residues. Trimming took 5 bases from V and 5 from J; bases not matched to a gene: 5. The CDR3 protein is CASRPDRVNEKLFF. The DNA for the CDR3 is TGCGCCAGCAGACCGGACAGGGTGAATGAAAAACTGTTTTTT. The full variable domain, rest sourced from reference TRBV5-1 and TRBJ1-4, is KAGVTQTPRYLIKTRGQQVTLSCSPISGHRSVSWYQQTPGQGLQFLFEYFSETQRNKGNFPGRFSGRQFSNSRSEMNVSTLELGDSALYLCASRPDRVNEKLFFGSGTQLSVL.

This chain joins TRBV5-1 and TRBJ1-2, with 9 bases that match TRBD1. The germline CDR1 and CDR2 sequences are SGHRS and YFSETQ. V dropped 4 bases and J dropped 6; count of bases not matched to a gene: 7. The CDR3 is made up of 14 amino acids. The CDR3 DNA reads TGCGCCAGCAGCGCCGGACAGGGGAGGAATGGCTACACCTTC. It translates to CASSAGQGRNGYTF. The variable domain in full, with the rest retrieved from reference TRBV5-1 and TRBJ1-2, is KAGVTQTPRYLIKTRGQQVTLSCSPISGHRSVSWYQQTPGQGLQFLFEYFSETQRNKGNFPGRFSGRQFSNSRSEMNVSTLELGDSALYLCASSAGQGRNGYTFGSGTRLTVV.

This sequence joins TRBV4-2 and TRBJ2-6; 7 bases fit TRBD1. Germline-derived CDR1 and CDR2 are LGHNA and YNFKEQ. This CDR3 region has 18 residues. Unmatched junction bases numbered 10, after V lost 0 bases and J lost 5 bases. DNA of the CDR3: TGTGCCAGCAGCCAAGATGCTATAGGGGGCAGAAGGGCCAACGTCCTGACTTTC. Protein sequence: CASSQDAIGGRRANVLTF.

This clone has ten or more counts. The chain has TRBV3-1 (or the pseudogene TRBV3-2) and TRBJ1-1; TRBD1 aligns across 9 bases. The CDR3 totals 14 residues. V trimming: 3 bases; J trimming: 10 bases; junction bases outside the gene matches: 9. The germline gives CDR1 LGHDT, CDR2 YNNKEL (reference sequence). CDR3 residues: CASSQRGQGWGAFF. The CDR3 coding sequence is TGTGCCAGCAGCCAGAGGGGACAGGGTTGGGGAGCTTTCTTT.

This clone was seen just once. This chain uses TRBV3-1 (or the pseudogene TRBV3-2) with TRBJ2-7; 7 bases are shared with TRBD2. This CDR3 spans 16 amino acids. The V and J ends lost 1 base and 0 bases, in that order; junction bases with no gene match: 6. Germline values: CDR1 LGHDT, CDR2 YNNKEL (reference sequence). The CDR3 sequence: CASSQGLGGSSYEQYF. The CDR3 DNA sequence: TGTGCCAGCAGCCAAGGTTTGGGGGGGAGCTCCTACGAGCAGTACTTC.

This chain uses TRBV5-1 with TRBJ1-2, with TRBD1 matching 7 bases. The germline CDR1 and CDR2 sequences are SGHRS and YFSETQ. V was clipped by 4 bases and J by 2 bases; unmatched bases: 5. The CDR3 sequence is 14 residues long. The CDR3 sequence is CASSDLQGNYGYTF. Here the CDR3 DNA reads TGCGCCAGCAGCGACTTACAGGGGAACTATGGCTACACCTTC.

The chain is built from TRBV14 and TRBJ2-3; TRBD2 agrees at 10 bases. The germline CDR1 and CDR2 sequences are SGHDN and FVKESK. V shed 1 base, J shed 0 bases, and the junction held 1 base outside the gene matches. The CDR3 has 16 amino acids. The CDR3 spells CASSQGSGGSTDTQYF. The DNA for the CDR3 is TGTGCCAGCAGCCAAGGTAGCGGGGGGAGCACAGATACGCAGTATTTT.

The V gene is TRBV28, the J gene TRBJ2-7, with TRBD1 matching 9 bases. CDR3 length equals 17 residues. Germline V lookup: CDR1 MDHEN, CDR2 SYDVKM. V shed 8 bases and J 3 bases; nucleotides not matched to a gene: 17. The CDR3 here is CASQGSGWTGEHYEQYF. The CDR3 region has the DNA TGTGCCAGCCAAGGGTCCGGCTGGACAGGGGAACACTACGAGCAGTACTTC.

By proportion, this clone is medium-sized. V gene TRBV7-8 combines with J gene TRBJ1-5; maybe TRBD1 (5 bases). CDR3 length: 16 residues. The V and J ends lost 5 bases and 0 bases respectively, with 14 bases between them. Germline V gene data show CDR1 as SGHVS and CDR2 as FQNEAQ. CDR3 coding DNA: TGTGCCAGCAGCCGGGACGGATATTATAGCAATCAGCCCCAGCATTTT. Protein product: CASSRDGYYSNQPQHF. Supplemented by reference TRBV7-8 and TRBJ1-5, the full variable domain reads GAGVSQSPRYKVAKRGQDVALRCDPISGHVSLFWYQQALGQGPEFLTYFQNEAQLDKSGLPSDRFFAERPEGSVSTLKIQRTQQEDSAVYLCASSRDGYYSNQPQHFGDGTRLSIL.

J is TRBJ2-1 and V is TRBV5-4; 7 nucleotides line up with TRBD2. Trimming removed 2 bases from V and 9 bases from J; junction bases left unmatched: 5. Germline CDR1 and CDR2: SGHNT and YYREEE (reference sequence). The CDR3 sequence is 13 residues long. CDR3 sequence: CASSLKAGVEQFF. The CDR3 DNA is TGTGCCAGCAGCTTAAAGGCGGGGGTTGAGCAGTTCTTC.

The chain employs TRBV12-3 or TRBV12-4 and TRBJ2-7; D not certain. This CDR3 comprises 12 residues. The V and J ends lost 1 base and 5 bases respectively, with 6 bases between them. CDR3 sequence (DNA): TGTGCCAGCAGTTTAGGGACGGACGAGCAGTACTTC. This gives the protein CASSLGTDEQYF.

This clone has only a few counts. The J gene is TRBJ2-7, the V gene TRBV6-6; the D call may be TRBD1 or TRBD2 (5 bases each). Germline V gene data show CDR1 as MNHNY and CDR2 as SVGAGI (reference sequence). V gave up 8 bases and J gave up 0 bases, with 11 bases separating them. The CDR3 covers 13 residues. This chain's CDR3 is CASEGPSSYEQYF. The CDR3 coding sequence is TGTGCCAGCGAGGGACCGAGCTCCTACGAGCAGTACTTC.

The V and J genes are TRBV5-8 and TRBJ1-5, with a possible D match to TRBD1 (6 bases). This CDR3 is built from 14 residues. CDR1 is SGHTS and CDR2 is YDEGEE in the germline V gene. V was clipped by 2 bases and J by 9 bases, with 15 bases between them. The CDR3 sequence is CASSFRALRGPQHF. CDR3 nucleotides: TGTGCCAGCAGCTTCCGGGCCCTCAGGGGGCCCCAGCATTTT.

The chain has TRBV11-2 and TRBJ2-7, with TRBD1 matching over 8 bases. J gave up 7 bases and V 5 bases, and 7 bases lay outside the gene matches. Germline V CDR1 and CDR2: SGHAT, FQNNGV. This CDR3 comprises 13 residues. CDR3 sequence (DNA): TGTGCCAGCAGCACCCAGGGGGCCTTAGAGCAGTACTTC. The encoded protein is CASSTQGALEQYF.

This clone appeared a few times. This rearrangement joins TRBV7-9 to TRBJ2-6; D may correspond to TRBD1 or TRBD2 (5 bases each). CDR1 is SEHNR, CDR2 FQNEAQ, per germline (reference sequence). V was clipped by 7 bases and J by 0 bases, with 22 bases between them. The CDR3 has 19 amino acids. The CDR3 here is CASTSGRTIGRSGANVLTF. The DNA for the CDR3 is TGTGCCAGCACTTCGGGACGGACGATCGGGCGCTCTGGGGCCAACGTCCTGACTTTC.